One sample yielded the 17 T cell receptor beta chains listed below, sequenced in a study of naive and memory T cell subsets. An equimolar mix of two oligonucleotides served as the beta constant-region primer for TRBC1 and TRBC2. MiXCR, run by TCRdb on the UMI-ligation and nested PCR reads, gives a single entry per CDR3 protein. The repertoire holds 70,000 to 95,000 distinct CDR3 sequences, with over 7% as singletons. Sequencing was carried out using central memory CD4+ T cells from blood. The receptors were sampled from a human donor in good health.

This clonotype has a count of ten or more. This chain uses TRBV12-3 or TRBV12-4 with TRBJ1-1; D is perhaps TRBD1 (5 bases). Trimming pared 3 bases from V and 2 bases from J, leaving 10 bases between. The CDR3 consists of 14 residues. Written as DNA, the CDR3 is TGTGCCAGCAGTTTTACCCAGGGTAACACTGAAGCTTTCTTT. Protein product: CASSFTQGNTEAFF.

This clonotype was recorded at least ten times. CDR3: CASSLGGTRAFF. Here the CDR3 DNA reads TGTGCCAGCAGCTTAGGAGGGACTAGAGCTTTCTTT. The rearrangement links TRBV11-3 to TRBJ1-1, with TRBD1 as a possible D gene (5 bases). This CDR3 region has 12 residues. The V end lost 1 base, the J end lost 10 bases, and 10 bases lay between the germline ends. Looked up from germline, CDR1 is SGHNT and CDR2 is YENEEA.

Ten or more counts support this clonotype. CDR3 DNA sequence: TGTGCCAGCAGCTCTGGCAGTAGCACAGATACGCAGTATTTT. Translating gives CASSSGSSTDTQYF. The chain recombines TRBV7-9 with TRBJ2-3, with D unresolved. Deletions cut 4 bases from V and 0 bases from J, with 8 bases between. From germline, CDR1 is SEHNR and CDR2 FQNEAQ (reference sequence). This CDR3 is 14 amino acids long.

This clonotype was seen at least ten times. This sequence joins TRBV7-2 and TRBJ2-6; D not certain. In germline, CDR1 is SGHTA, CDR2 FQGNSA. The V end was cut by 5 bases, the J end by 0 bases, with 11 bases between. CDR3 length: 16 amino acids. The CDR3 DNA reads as TGTGCCAGCAGCGCCGAGCGTATCTCTGGGGCCAACGTCCTGACTTTC. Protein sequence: CASSAERISGANVLTF.

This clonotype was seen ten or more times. DNA for the CDR3: TGTGCCAGCAGCCCGCCGGCCACAGATACGCAGTATTTT. Amino acids: CASSPPATDTQYF. This chain uses TRBV7-3 with TRBJ2-3, with D hard to call. This CDR3 has 13 residues. Trimming stripped 5 bases from V and 2 bases from J, with 8 bases between. CDR1 is SGHTA and CDR2 is FQGTGA in the germline V gene.

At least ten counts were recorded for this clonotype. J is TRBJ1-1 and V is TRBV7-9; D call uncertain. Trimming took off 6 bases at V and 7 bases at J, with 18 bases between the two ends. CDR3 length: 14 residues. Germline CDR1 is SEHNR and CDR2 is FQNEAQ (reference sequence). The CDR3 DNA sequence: TGTGCCAGCAGTCCCACGAGGCGGCTGAATGAAGCTTTCTTT. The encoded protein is CASSPTRRLNEAFF. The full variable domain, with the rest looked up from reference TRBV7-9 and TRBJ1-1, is DTGVSQNPRHKITKRGQNVTFRCDPISEHNRLYWYRQTLGQGPEFLTYFQNEAQLEKSRLLSDRFSAERPKGSFSTLEIQRTEQGDSAMYLCASSPTRRLNEAFFGQGTRLTVV.

The CDR3: CASSRDRNEKLFF. DNA of the CDR3: TGTGCCAGCAGCAGGGACAGGAATGAAAAACTGTTTTTT. V and J are TRBV7-9 and TRBJ1-4, with 8 nucleotides matching TRBD1. Looked up from germline, CDR1 is SEHNR and CDR2 is FQNEAQ (reference sequence). This CDR3 is built from 13 residues. V lost 5 bases and J lost 5; bases outside the gene matches: 1.

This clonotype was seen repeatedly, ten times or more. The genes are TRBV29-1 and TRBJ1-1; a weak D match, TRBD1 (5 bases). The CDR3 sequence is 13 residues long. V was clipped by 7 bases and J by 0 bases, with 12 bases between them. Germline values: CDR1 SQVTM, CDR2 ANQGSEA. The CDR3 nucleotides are TGCAGCGGGAGGGACTCCATGAACACTGAAGCTTTCTTT. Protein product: CSGRDSMNTEAFF.

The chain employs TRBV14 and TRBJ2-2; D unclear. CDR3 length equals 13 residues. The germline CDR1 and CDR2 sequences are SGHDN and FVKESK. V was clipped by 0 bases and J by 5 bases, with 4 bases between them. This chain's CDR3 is CASSQDWTGELFF. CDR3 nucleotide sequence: TGTGCCAGCAGCCAAGATTGGACCGGGGAGCTGTTTTTT.

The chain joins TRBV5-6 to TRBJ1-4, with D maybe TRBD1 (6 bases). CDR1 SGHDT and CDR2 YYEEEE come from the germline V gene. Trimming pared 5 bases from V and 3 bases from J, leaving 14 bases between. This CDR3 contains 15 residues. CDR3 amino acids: CASSHRALANEKLFF. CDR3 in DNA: TGTGCCAGCAGTCACAGGGCATTGGCTAATGAAAAACTGTTTTTT. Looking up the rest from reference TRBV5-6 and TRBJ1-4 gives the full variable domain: DAGVTQSPTHLIKTRGQQVTLRCSPKSGHDTVSWYQQALGQGPQFIFQYYEEEERQRGNFPDRFSGHQFPNYSSELNVNALLLGDSALYLCASSHRALANEKLFFGSGTQLSVL.

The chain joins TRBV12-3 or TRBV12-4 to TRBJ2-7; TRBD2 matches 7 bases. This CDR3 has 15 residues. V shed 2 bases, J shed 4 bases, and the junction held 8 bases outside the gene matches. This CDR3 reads CASSLRGGKEYEQYF. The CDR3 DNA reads TGTGCCAGCAGTTTAAGGGGAGGGAAGGAGTACGAGCAGTACTTC.

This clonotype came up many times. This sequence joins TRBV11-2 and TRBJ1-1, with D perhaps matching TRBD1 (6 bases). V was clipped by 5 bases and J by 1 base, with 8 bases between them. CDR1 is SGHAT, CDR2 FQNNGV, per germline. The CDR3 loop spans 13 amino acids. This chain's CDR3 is CASSRQANTEAFF. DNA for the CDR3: TGTGCCAGCAGCCGACAGGCGAACACTGAAGCTTTCTTT.

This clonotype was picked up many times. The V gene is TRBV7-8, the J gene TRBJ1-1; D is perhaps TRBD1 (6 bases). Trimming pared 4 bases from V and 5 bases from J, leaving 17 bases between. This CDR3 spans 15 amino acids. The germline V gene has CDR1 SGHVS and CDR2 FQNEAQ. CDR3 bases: TGTGCCAGCAGCTCTTTAACAGGGAAGAGGACTGAAGCTTTCTTT. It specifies CASSSLTGKRTEAFF.

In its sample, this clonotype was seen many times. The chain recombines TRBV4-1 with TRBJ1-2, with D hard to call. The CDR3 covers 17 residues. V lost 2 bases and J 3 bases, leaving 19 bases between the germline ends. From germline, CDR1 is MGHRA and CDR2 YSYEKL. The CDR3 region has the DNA TGCGCCAGCAGCCAACGTATCATTGAGGGCCCGGACTATGGCTACACCTTC. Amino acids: CASSQRIIEGPDYGYTF.

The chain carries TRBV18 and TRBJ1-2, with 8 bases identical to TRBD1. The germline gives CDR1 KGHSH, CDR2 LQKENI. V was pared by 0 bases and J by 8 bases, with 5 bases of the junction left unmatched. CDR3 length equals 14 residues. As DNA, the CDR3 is TGTGCCAGCTCACCACCCGGACAGGGTTGGGGCTACACCTTC. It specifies CASSPPGQGWGYTF.

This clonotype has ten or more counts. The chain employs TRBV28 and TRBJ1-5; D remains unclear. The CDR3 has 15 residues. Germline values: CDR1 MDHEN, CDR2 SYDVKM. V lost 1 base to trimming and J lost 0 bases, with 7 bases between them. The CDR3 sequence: CASSLFSYSNQPQHF. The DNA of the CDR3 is TGTGCCAGCAGTTTATTCTCATATAGCAATCAGCCCCAGCATTTT.

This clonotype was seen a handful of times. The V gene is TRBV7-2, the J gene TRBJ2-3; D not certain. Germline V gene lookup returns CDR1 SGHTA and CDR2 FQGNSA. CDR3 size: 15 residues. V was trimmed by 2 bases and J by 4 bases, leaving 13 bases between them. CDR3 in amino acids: CASSLSPSLSDTQYF. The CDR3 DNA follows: TGTGCCAGCAGCTTATCCCCTAGTCTATCAGATACGCAGTATTTT.